These 9 T cell receptor beta chains originate from one sample sequenced in a study of shared clonotypes between healthy human individuals. Only in-frame clones appear in the TCRdb table, and some are missing; sequencing was by immunoSEQ multiplex PCR. The top ten clones hold 0.13% of a sample with 2,100,000 or so clones, more than 90% of them seen once. Sequencing input: naive CD4+ T cells sorted from blood. The subset denotes: CD45RA+ positively selected. The receptors shown here come from a man aged 18-30 years in good health.

The chain couples TRBV5-1 to TRBJ2-3; 7 bases are a match to TRBD1. The CDR3 length is 14 residues. V trimming: 6 bases; J trimming: 0 bases; junction bases outside the gene matches: 4. Germline-derived CDR1 and CDR2 are SGHRS and YFSETQ. The CDR3 region has the DNA TGCGCCAGCACACGGACAGGCAGCACAGATACGCAGTATTTT. Its protein product is CASTRTGSTDTQYF.

This chain connects TRBV13 to TRBJ1-2; the match to TRBD1 covers 10 bases. The CDR3 extends over 13 amino acids. Germline trimming cut 7 bases from V and 8 bases from J; bases unmatched to any gene: 7. Germline V gives CDR1 PRHDT, CDR2 FYEKMQ (reference sequence). The CDR3 coding sequence is TGTGCCAGCAAATTCCGGGACAGGGGCGGCTACACCTTC. Protein sequence: CASKFRDRGGYTF.

The chain uses TRBV30 and TRBJ1-4; 12 bases are a match to TRBD1. Germline CDR1 reads GTSNPN; CDR2 reads SVGIG (reference sequence). The trim removed 5 bases at V and 7 bases at J, leaving 5 bases unmatched. This CDR3 is 14 amino acids long. Here the CDR3 DNA reads TGTGCCTGGGGGACAGGGGGCGTCGTTGAAAAACTGTTTTTT. Protein: CAWGTGGVVEKLFF.

V usage is TRBV15 and J usage is TRBJ1-1; D uncertain. Trimming removed 0 bases at V and 0 bases at J, with 5 bases between. The V gene's germline CDR1 is LNHNV and CDR2 YYDKDF (reference sequence). The CDR3 spans 14 residues. This CDR3 is CATSRDTVNTEAFF. The CDR3 DNA follows: TGTGCCACCAGCAGAGATACGGTGAACACTGAAGCTTTCTTT. The full variable domain, its missing parts supplied by reference TRBV15 and TRBJ1-1, is DAMVIQNPRYQVTQFGKPVTLSCSQTLNHNVMYWYQQKSSQAPKLLFHYYDKDFNNEADTPDNFQSRRPNTSFCFLDIRSPGLGDTAMYLCATSRDTVNTEAFFGQGTRLTVV.

The rearrangement links TRBV18 to TRBJ2-7; D tentatively fits TRBD1 or TRBD2 (5 bases each). Germline assignment: CDR1 KGHSH and CDR2 LQKENI. The CDR3 covers 15 residues. V gave up 5 bases and J gave up 2 bases, with 16 bases separating them. The CDR3 bases are TGTGCCAGCTCAGAAAATCAGGGAGAGGCCTACGAGCAGTACTTC. Its translation: CASSENQGEAYEQYF.

V gene TRBV21-1 combines with J gene TRBJ1-6; the table's D call of TRBD1 was not tested on the DNA. TRBV21-1 is marked as a pseudogene. CDR3 length equals 16 residues. The CDR3 region is CASSKAGTEDNSPLHF. CDR3 nucleotides: TGTGCCAGCAGCAAAGCCGGGACAGAAGATAATTCACCCCTCCACTTT.

A single count supports this clone. The chain carries TRBV10-1 and TRBJ1-1; 10 nucleotides match TRBD1. This CDR3 has 13 residues. Looked up from germline, CDR1 is WNHNN and CDR2 is SYGVQD (reference sequence). After removal of 6 bases from V and 5 bases from J, the junction contained 3 bases not matched to a gene. The DNA for the CDR3 is TGCGCCAGCAGCAGGGGACAGGGGACTGAAGCTTTCTTT. It specifies CASSRGQGTEAFF.

The chain carries TRBV4-1 and TRBJ2-3, with 9 bases fitting TRBD2. Germline V gene sequence: CDR1 MGHRA, CDR2 YSYEKL. V was pared by 4 bases and J by 2 bases, with 4 bases of the junction left unmatched. CDR3 length: 15 amino acids. In DNA, the CDR3 is TGCGCCAGCAGCCCTTTAGCGGGGGTCACAGATACGCAGTATTTT. Protein: CASSPLAGVTDTQYF.

The chain uses TRBV7-2 and TRBJ2-1; perhaps TRBD2 as D (5 bases). Trimming removed 2 bases at V and 7 bases at J, with 9 bases between. The CDR3 consists of 13 residues. Germline CDR1 reads SGHTA; CDR2 reads FQGNSA. CDR3 DNA: TGTGCCAGCAGCTTACACACTAGGAATGAGCAGTTCTTC. It translates to CASSLHTRNEQFF.